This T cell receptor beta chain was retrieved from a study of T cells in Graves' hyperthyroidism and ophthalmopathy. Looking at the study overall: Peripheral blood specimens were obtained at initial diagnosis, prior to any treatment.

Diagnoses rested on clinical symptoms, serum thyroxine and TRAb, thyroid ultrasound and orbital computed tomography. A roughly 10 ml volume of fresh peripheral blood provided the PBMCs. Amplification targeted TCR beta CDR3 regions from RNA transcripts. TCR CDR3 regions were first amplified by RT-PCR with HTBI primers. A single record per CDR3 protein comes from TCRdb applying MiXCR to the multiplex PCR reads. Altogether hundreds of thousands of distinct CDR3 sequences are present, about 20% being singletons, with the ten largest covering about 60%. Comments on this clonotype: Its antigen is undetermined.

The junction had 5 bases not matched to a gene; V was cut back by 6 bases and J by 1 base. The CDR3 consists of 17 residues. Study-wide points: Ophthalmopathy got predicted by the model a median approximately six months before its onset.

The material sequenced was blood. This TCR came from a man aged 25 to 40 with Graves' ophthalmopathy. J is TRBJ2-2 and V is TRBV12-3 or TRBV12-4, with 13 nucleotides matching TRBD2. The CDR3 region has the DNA TGTGCCAGCAGAGCGACTAGCGGGAGGAGGAACACCGGGGAGCTGTTTTTT. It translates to CASRATSGRRNTGELFF.